This T cell receptor beta chain was recorded in a study of cytomegalovirus exposure and HLA in healthy donors. Looked up from germline, CDR1 is MNHNS and CDR2 is SASEGT. V shed 3 bases and J shed 4 bases, with 14 bases lying between them. The CDR3 covers 15 residues. Despite likely unrecorded immune exposures, the donors were nominally healthy at the time of sampling. Use of 60 Vbeta and 13 Jbeta primers characterized the PCR. Sequencing was performed with immunoSEQ multiplex PCR; in TCRdb, only in-frame clones are kept and a portion is missing. Here the sample spans about 140,000 clones, roughly 80% being singletons.

The chain employs TRBV6-1 and TRBJ2-3, with D possibly being TRBD2 (6 bases). The origin of this receptor is a woman in her thirties or forties in good health and CMV-seronegative. The sample consisted of PBMCs. This chain's CDR3 is CASSDSAGRADTQYF. CDR3 DNA: TGTGCCAGCAGTGATTCCGCGGGGCGAGCAGATACGCAGTATTTT.